These 22 T cell receptor beta chains were all obtained from the same sample, sequenced in a study of CD8 T cells in Susac syndrome. cDNA came from about 0.51 to 1 ug RNA primed by random hexamers. TCRdb reanalysed the immunoSEQ multiplex PCR reads using MiXCR and keeps one entry per CDR3 protein. This table has more than 55,000 distinct CDR3 sequences, around 95% appearing once. The sequencing sample was made of CD8+ T cells from PBMCs. All receptors derive from a human donor in good health.

This chain connects TRBV27 to TRBJ2-3, with 10 bases lining up with TRBD1. The CDR3 has 15 residues. Germline-derived CDR1 and CDR2 are MNHEY and SMNVEV (reference sequence). The V gene end was trimmed by 9 bases and the J gene end by 7 bases; junction bases not matched to a gene: 13. The CDR3 protein is CASRQGAIGLHTQYF. CDR3 in DNA: TGTGCCAGTAGACAGGGGGCGATTGGTCTCCATACGCAGTATTTT.

This rearrangement joins TRBV3-1 to TRBJ2-7; D unresolved. Germline V gene lookup returns CDR1 LGHDT and CDR2 YNNKEL (reference sequence). Between the trimmed V and J ends, which lost 4 bases and 0 bases, there was a span of 10 bases. The CDR3 consists of 14 residues. The CDR3: CASSLGYGSYEQYF. The DNA for the CDR3 is TGTGCCAGCAGCCTTGGGTACGGCTCCTACGAGCAGTACTTC.

The CDR3 spells CASSLSLSVNEQFF. The CDR3 bases are TGTGCCAGCAGTTTATCACTGTCGGTTAATGAGCAGTTCTTC. V and J are TRBV27 and TRBJ2-1; D is undetermined. This CDR3 is 14 amino acids long. The ends were cut back, 0 bases at V and 7 bases at J, with 10 bases in the middle. The germline CDR1 and CDR2 sequences are MNHEY and SMNVEV (reference sequence).

The CDR3: CASSSPRETQYF. In nucleotides, the CDR3 is TGTGCCAGCAGCTCCCCCCGGGAGACCCAGTACTTC. V is TRBV7-8 and J is TRBJ2-5; D is unclear. The V and J ends lost 4 bases and 5 bases respectively, with 8 bases between them. Germline V lookup: CDR1 SGHVS, CDR2 FQNEAQ. The CDR3 has 12 residues.

The chain uses TRBV29-1 and TRBJ2-7; 8 positions match TRBD1. Germline CDR1 and CDR2: SQVTM and ANQGSEA. This CDR3 is built from 13 residues. With V trimmed by 3 bases and J by 5 bases, 6 bases remained unmatched. In DNA, the CDR3 is TGCAGCGTTGAGACAGGGGAATTCAACGAGCAGTACTTC. The encoded protein is CSVETGEFNEQYF.

This sequence joins TRBV7-9 and TRBJ2-1; possible D gene TRBD2, 5 bases. CDR3 length: 18 amino acids. Trimming took 5 bases from V and 0 from J, leaving 20 bases between them. Germline lookup yields CDR1 SEHNR and CDR2 FQNEAQ (reference sequence). CDR3 nucleotide sequence: TGTGCCAGCAGCCAAAGGGATGAGGGCCGAAGCTCCTACAATGAGCAGTTCTTC. Translated: CASSQRDEGRSSYNEQFF.

This chain connects TRBV7-9 to TRBJ1-1; D is unresolved. V gave up 4 bases and J gave up 2 bases, with 8 bases separating them. Germline loops: CDR1 SEHNR, CDR2 FQNEAQ (reference sequence). CDR3 length equals 13 residues. The CDR3 DNA follows: TGTGCCAGCAGCTCCCCCCCAAACACTGAAGCTTTCTTT. This gives the protein CASSSPPNTEAFF.

This chain joins TRBV27 and TRBJ2-2; TRBD2 is a possible D gene (5 bases). V was trimmed by 3 bases and J by 3 bases, leaving 5 bases between them. CDR1 MNHEY and CDR2 SMNVEV come from the germline V gene (reference sequence). This CDR3 contains 13 residues. The CDR3 reads CASSLEDTGELFF. The CDR3 DNA reads TGTGCCAGCAGTTTGGAGGACACCGGGGAGCTGTTTTTT.

The gene calls are TRBV6-2 or TRBV6-3 and TRBJ2-4; 8 nucleotides line up with TRBD1. J gave up 2 bases and V 6 bases, and 12 bases lay outside the gene matches. Germline V gene lookup returns CDR1 MNHEY and CDR2 SVGEGT. The CDR3 is 17 residues long. CDR3 amino acids: CASSLTDRGGTKNIQYF. DNA for the CDR3: TGTGCCAGCAGCCTCACTGACAGGGGTGGAACCAAAAACATTCAGTACTTC.

The chain links TRBV5-6 to TRBJ2-2; D may be TRBD2 (6 bases). The CDR3 is 14 residues long. V gave up 6 bases and J gave up 4 bases, with 13 bases separating them. Germline loops: CDR1 SGHDT, CDR2 YYEEEE. The CDR3 sequence is CASILGGSTGELFF. CDR3 nucleotide sequence: TGTGCCAGCATTCTCGGGGGTAGCACCGGGGAGCTGTTTTTT.

The V gene is TRBV11-2, the J gene TRBJ1-4; maybe TRBD1 (5 bases). The CDR3 is made up of 15 amino acids. The V gene's germline CDR1 is SGHAT and CDR2 FQNNGV. Trimming removed 4 bases from V and 8 bases from J, with 17 bases in between. DNA of the CDR3: TGTGCCAGCAGCTCCCTTCGCTGGGGACCCGAAAAACTGTTTTTT. The encoded protein is CASSSLRWGPEKLFF.

The chain couples TRBV7-2 to TRBJ1-2; 7 positions match TRBD1. Germline CDR1 reads SGHTA; CDR2 reads FQGNSA. The ends lost 5 bases at V and 6 bases at J; junction bases unmatched: 15. This CDR3 region has 16 residues. The CDR3 sequence: CASSPSPPGQYDGYTF. The CDR3, as DNA: TGTGCCAGCAGCCCCTCACCGCCGGGACAGTATGATGGCTACACCTTC.

This clonotype was detected once. The J gene is TRBJ1-4, the V gene TRBV7-2; the D is unclear. Looked up from germline, CDR1 is SGHTA and CDR2 is FQGNSA. The V end was cut by 1 base, the J end by 6 bases, with 6 bases between. The CDR3 runs to 13 residues. The CDR3 loop reads CASSLGVDEKLFF. CDR3 bases: TGTGCCAGCAGCTTAGGGGTCGATGAAAAACTGTTTTTT.

The V call is TRBV4-1, the J call TRBJ2-3, with D possibly matching TRBD1 (5 bases). The CDR3 has 17 residues. The ends were cut back, 0 bases at V and 5 bases at J, with 18 bases in the middle. CDR1 is MGHRA and CDR2 is YSYEKL in the germline V gene. In DNA form, the CDR3 reads TGCGCCAGCAGCCAAGAAGAGGTGGGGCATGTTGGAGATACGCAGTATTTT. Protein product: CASSQEEVGHVGDTQYF.

The chain employs TRBV9 and TRBJ1-1; D gene ambiguous. The CDR3 is 12 amino acids. Per the germline V gene, CDR1 is SGDLS and CDR2 is YYNGEE. V gave up 4 bases and J gave up 4 bases, with 8 bases separating them. CDR3 nucleotides: TGTGCCAGCAGCCGCAGTGGCACTGAAGCTTTCTTT. It encodes CASSRSGTEAFF. Looking up the rest from reference TRBV9 and TRBJ1-1 gives the full variable domain: DSGVTQTPKHLITATGQRVTLRCSPRSGDLSVYWYQQSLDQGLQFLIQYYNGEERAKGNILERFSAQQFPDLHSELNLSSLELGDSALYFCASSRSGTEAFFGQGTRLTVV.

V usage is TRBV27 and J usage is TRBJ2-7, with a weak D call TRBD1 (5 bases). The CDR3 length is 13 residues. In germline, CDR1 is MNHEY, CDR2 SMNVEV (reference sequence). The V and J ends lost 3 bases and 5 bases respectively, with 11 bases between them. The chain's CDR3 is CASSLTVIDEQYF. In DNA, the CDR3 is TGTGCCAGCAGTTTGACAGTAATCGACGAGCAGTACTTC.

The gene calls are TRBV6-5 and TRBJ1-2; D ambiguous. Germline values: CDR1 MNHEY, CDR2 SVGAGI. There are 14 residues in the CDR3. Trimming pared 5 bases from V and 7 bases from J, leaving 17 bases between. The CDR3 spells CASSPRPSAAGYTF. The CDR3 DNA sequence: TGTGCCAGCAGTCCGAGACCCTCTGCGGCTGGCTACACCTTC.

This sequence joins TRBV4-1 and TRBJ1-2; no firm D call. The CDR3 loop spans 14 amino acids. Germline V gene data show CDR1 as MGHRA and CDR2 as YSYEKL. V lost 3 bases and J lost 5, with 13 bases in between. The CDR3 region is CASSHLGGSYGYTF. Written as DNA, the CDR3 is TGCGCCAGCAGCCATCTGGGAGGGAGTTATGGCTACACCTTC.

Here the CDR3 DNA reads TGCGCCAGCAGCTTCGGACAGGGCGCCGAGCAGTACGTC. It codes for CASSFGQGAEQYV. This chain joins TRBV5-1 and TRBJ2-7; 8 bases line up with TRBD1. V lost 2 bases and J lost 6; bases outside the gene matches: 4. CDR3 length equals 13 residues. CDR1 is SGHRS and CDR2 is YFSETQ in the germline V gene.

V usage is TRBV29-1 and J usage is TRBJ2-3; D unclear. This CDR3 is built from 13 residues. Trimming took 4 bases from V and 0 from J, leaving 8 bases between them. CDR1 and CDR2 from the germline V gene are SQVTM and ANQGSEA. CDR3 sequence: CSVGKSSTDTQYF. The CDR3 bases are TGCAGCGTTGGGAAGTCTAGCACAGATACGCAGTATTTT.

This clonotype appeared a few times. The V call is TRBV20-1, the J call TRBJ2-7, with D possibly matching TRBD2 (5 bases). The CDR3 extends over 15 amino acids. The germline V gene encodes CDR1 DFQATT and CDR2 SNEGSKA (reference sequence). Between the trimmed V and J ends, which lost 6 bases and 2 bases, there was a span of 20 bases. CDR3 bases: TGCAGTGCCAGGACCGGGGATACCCACGCCTACGAGCAGTACTTC. This translates into CSARTGDTHAYEQYF.

The chain employs TRBV13 and TRBJ2-1; tentatively, D is TRBD1 (6 bases). This CDR3 has 15 residues. Trimming pared 5 bases from V and 4 bases from J, leaving 15 bases between. From germline, CDR1 is PRHDT and CDR2 FYEKMQ (reference sequence). Here the CDR3 DNA reads TGTGCCAGCAGCCCGAGGGGGTCGATTTACAATGAGCAGTTCTTC. This gives the protein CASSPRGSIYNEQFF.